What follows are 30 T cell receptor beta chains derived from one specimen sequenced in a study of CD8 T cells in ankylosing spondylitis. TCRdb ran MiXCR on the 5' RACE reads and lists one entry per CDR3 protein. The sample comprises around 320,000 distinct CDR3 sequences, more than 20% of which are singletons, and 3.5% rests with the top ten. Sequenced sample: blood, either unsorted or a sorted T cell fraction (not recorded which). These receptors originate from a female donor with ankylosing spondylitis or in good health (not recorded which).

As concerns this clonotype: Just one base apart from a much larger clone, this may be a read error. For the CDR3, the DNA is TGCGGTGCTGAAGGACAGGGCTACGAGCAGTACTTC. Translating it yields CGAEGQGYEQYF. The chain recombines TRBV20-1 with TRBJ2-7, with 8 bases aligning to TRBD1. CDR1 and CDR2 (germline): DFQATT, SNEGSKA (reference sequence). The CDR3 runs 12 residues.

This clonotype was counted ten times or more. This chain joins TRBV29-1 and TRBJ2-3, with D unresolved. Germline lookup yields CDR1 SQVTM and CDR2 ANQGSEA. The CDR3 sequence is 13 residues long. V was pared by 4 bases and J by 0 bases, with 8 bases between. DNA for the CDR3: TGCAGCGTTGCTGGCCCTAGCACAGATACGCAGTATTTT. It specifies CSVAGPSTDTQYF.

The chain uses TRBV7-2 and TRBJ2-5; 8 nucleotides line up with TRBD2. Trimming at V came to 5 bases and at J to 5 bases, leaving 13 bases not matched to a gene. This CDR3 contains 16 residues. CDR1 and CDR2 (germline): SGHTA, FQGNSA. Here the CDR3 reads CASSLITGGPGETQYF. CDR3 DNA sequence: TGTGCCAGCAGCCTGATTACGGGAGGGCCGGGGGAGACCCAGTACTTC.

This chain connects TRBV29-1 to TRBJ1-1; D not certain. This CDR3 spans 11 amino acids. Trimming pared 5 bases from V and 4 bases from J, leaving 8 bases between. Germline CDR1 and CDR2: SQVTM and ANQGSEA. The CDR3 here is CSVRVATEAFF. In nucleotides, the CDR3 is TGCAGCGTTCGGGTAGCCACTGAAGCTTTCTTT. The full variable domain, completed using reference TRBV29-1 and TRBJ1-1, is SAVISQKPSRDICQRGTSLTIQCQVDSQVTMMFWYRQQPGQSLTLIATANQGSEATYESGFVIDKFPISRPNLTFSTLTVSNMSPEDSSIYLCSVRVATEAFFGQGTRLTVV.

This clonotype was seen only a few times. The rearrangement uses TRBV20-1 and TRBJ2-7, with 13 positions matching TRBD2. The CDR3 covers 17 residues. Trimming took 1 base from V and 1 from J; bases not matched to a gene: 7. Germline V lookup: CDR1 DFQATT, CDR2 SNEGSKA (reference sequence). This chain's CDR3 is CSARAPPTSGGSYEQYF. CDR3 sequence (DNA): TGCAGTGCTAGAGCCCCACCGACTAGCGGGGGGTCCTACGAGCAGTACTTC.

This clonotype has just a few counts. The chain has TRBV6-2 or TRBV6-3 and TRBJ1-1; D call uncertain. The germline V and J ends were trimmed by 8 bases and 7 bases, with 14 bases remaining between them. CDR1 MNHEY and CDR2 SVGEGT come from the germline V gene. This CDR3 comprises 12 residues. For the CDR3, the DNA is TGTGCCAGCGTGCGTGAGGTCGGTGAAGCTTTCTTT. It is translated as CASVREVGEAFF.

This clonotype occurred a few times. This chain connects TRBV11-2 to TRBJ2-1; the D is unclear. The CDR3 is 12 amino acids. Germline loops: CDR1 SGHAT, CDR2 FQNNGV. V lost 7 bases and J lost 6, with 10 bases in between. The DNA of the CDR3 is TGTGCCAGCATGGCGAGTTCCAATGAGCAGTTCTTC. Encoded protein: CASMASSNEQFF.

Notes on this clonotype: The junction and the germline gene differ at one end; a read error may be behind it. This chain joins TRBV7-2 and TRBJ2-1; no reliable D call. CDR3 length: 16 amino acids. Germline V gene data show CDR1 as SGHTA and CDR2 as FQGNSA. The CDR3 DNA is TGTGCCATCAGCTTTGGGATCGCCTGCTCCTACAATGAGCAGTTCTTC. It yields the protein CAISFGIACSYNEQFF.

This clonotype has only a few counts. The chain joins TRBV7-8 to TRBJ2-2; TRBD1 agrees at 9 bases. The V gene end was trimmed by 4 bases and the J gene end by 5 bases; junction bases not matched to a gene: 11. CDR1 is SGHVS, CDR2 FQNEAQ, per germline. The CDR3 runs 17 residues. In DNA, the CDR3 is TGTGCCAGCAGCTCATTGTTAGGGACAGGGAATACCGGGGAGCTGTTTTTT. Translation: CASSSLLGTGNTGELFF.

The genes are TRBV4-2 and TRBJ2-2; no definite D call. V lost 0 bases and J lost 6, with 14 bases in between. CDR1 is LGHNA and CDR2 is YNFKEQ in the germline V gene. The CDR3 has 16 residues. CDR3 protein: CASSQDPRSTPGELFF. In DNA, the CDR3 is TGTGCCAGCAGCCAAGATCCGAGGTCTACACCCGGGGAGCTGTTTTTT.

The chain couples TRBV6-6 to TRBJ2-7, with D uncertain. The CDR3 has 12 residues. V dropped 2 bases and J dropped 6 bases, with 8 bases sitting between them. Looked up from germline, CDR1 is MNHNY and CDR2 is SVGAGI (reference sequence). The CDR3 protein is CASSYTQFEQYF. CDR3 in DNA: TGTGCCAGCAGTTACACACAGTTCGAGCAGTACTTC.

The chain couples TRBV5-5 to TRBJ2-5; D unclear. Per germline, CDR1 SGHKS and CDR2 YYEKEE (reference sequence). This CDR3 has 14 amino acids. V gave up 2 bases and J gave up 4 bases, with 12 bases separating them. The CDR3 DNA is TGTGCCAGCAGCTTTAACCCCCGAGGAGAGACCCAGTACTTC. Its translation: CASSFNPRGETQYF.

The chain joins TRBV12-3 or TRBV12-4 to TRBJ2-3; 8 bases are a match to TRBD2. This CDR3 has 18 amino acids. Trimming took 6 bases from V and 6 from J; bases not matched to a gene: 20. This CDR3 reads CASSPTSSGASDLDTQYF. The CDR3 DNA follows: TGTGCCAGCAGCCCCACTAGTAGCGGGGCCTCCGATTTGGATACGCAGTATTTT.

This CDR3 is CASSQDSGQGLYEQFF. In DNA form, the CDR3 reads TGCGCCAGCAGCCAAGATAGCGGACAGGGTCTCTATGAGCAGTTCTTC. The chain carries TRBV4-3 and TRBJ2-1; TRBD1 matches at 8 bases. Germline V lookup: CDR1 LGHNA, CDR2 YSLEER. With V trimmed by 0 bases and J by 8 bases, 9 bases remained unmatched. This CDR3 spans 16 amino acids.

This CDR3 reads CASRTGTLAGQYF. As DNA, the CDR3 is TGTGCCAGCAGGACCGGAACCCTTGCGGGCCAGTACTTC. The V gene is TRBV6-2 or TRBV6-3, the J gene TRBJ2-5; TRBD2 might be the D (5 bases). This CDR3 region has 13 residues. Germline assignment: CDR1 MNHEY and CDR2 SVGEGT. V lost 6 bases to trimming and J lost 10 bases, with 18 bases between them.

J is TRBJ2-1 and V is TRBV5-1, with TRBD2 matching 11 bases. Unmatched junction bases numbered 8, after V lost 5 bases and J lost 1 base. Germline V gene data show CDR1 as SGHRS and CDR2 as YFSETQ. CDR3 length: 17 amino acids. The CDR3 sequence: CASRAIAGGRSYNEQFF. In DNA form, the CDR3 reads TGCGCCAGCAGAGCTATAGCGGGAGGGAGATCCTACAATGAGCAGTTCTTC.

This chain connects TRBV6-1 to TRBJ2-7, with a possible D match to TRBD1 (6 bases). Deletions cut 6 bases from V and 5 bases from J, with 20 bases between. Germline V lookup: CDR1 MNHNS, CDR2 SASEGT. The CDR3 totals 15 residues. CDR3: CASSPPAGAIHEQYF. The DNA of the CDR3 is TGTGCCAGCAGCCCTCCGGCAGGGGCGATCCACGAGCAGTACTTC.

This chain joins TRBV19 and TRBJ1-4; D possibly corresponds to TRBD1 (6 bases). V was cut by 7 bases and J by 0 bases, with 21 bases left in between. The CDR3 has 18 amino acids. Germline V CDR1 and CDR2: LNHDA, SQIVND (reference sequence). The CDR3 DNA sequence: TGTGCCAGTACCTCTCGAGGGGGACGACGGTCAACTAATGAAAAACTGTTTTTT. This translates into CASTSRGGRRSTNEKLFF.

The chain joins TRBV5-1 to TRBJ1-2; TRBD1 aligns across 9 bases. With V trimmed by 5 bases and J by 9 bases, 11 bases remained unmatched. This CDR3 region has 14 residues. Per the germline V gene, CDR1 is SGHRS and CDR2 is YFSETQ. In nucleotides, the CDR3 is TGCGCCAGCAGACAAGATTCCGGGACAGGGAGCTACACCTTC. Protein product: CASRQDSGTGSYTF.

V is TRBV20-1 and J is TRBJ2-5; 7 bases agree with TRBD2. The CDR3 runs to 14 residues. CDR1 is DFQATT and CDR2 is SNEGSKA in the germline V gene (reference sequence). V was pared by 5 bases and J by 5 bases, with 11 bases of the junction left unmatched. The CDR3 DNA follows: TGCAGTGCTCCATTGACTAGCCCTGGGGAGACCCAGTACTTC. Its translation: CSAPLTSPGETQYF.

This chain connects TRBV9 to TRBJ2-1; maybe TRBD2 (7 bases). There are 16 residues in the CDR3. V was shortened by 4 bases and J by 8 bases, with 22 bases between the two germline ends. Germline-derived CDR1 and CDR2 are SGDLS and YYNGEE. CDR3: CASSRGRGLVGDEQFF. The CDR3 DNA is TGTGCCAGCAGCAGAGGGCGGGGGCTAGTTGGGGATGAGCAGTTCTTC.

This clonotype was detected ten times or more. V gene TRBV20-1 combines with J gene TRBJ2-7, with a weak D call TRBD1 (7 bases). Germline V gene data show CDR1 as DFQATT and CDR2 as SNEGSKA (reference sequence). This CDR3 has 16 amino acids. The V end lost 2 bases, the J end lost 5 bases, and 22 bases lay between the germline ends. CDR3 loop: CSARRGRGLPDHEQYF. CDR3 DNA: TGCAGTGCTAGAAGGGGGCGGGGACTCCCTGACCACGAGCAGTACTTC.

This clonotype was recorded many times. V gene TRBV20-1 combines with J gene TRBJ2-5; D is uncertain. Germline V gene lookup returns CDR1 DFQATT and CDR2 SNEGSKA (reference sequence). The CDR3 consists of 11 residues. Trimming shortened V by 6 bases and J by 5 bases, and 10 bases separated the two germline ends. DNA for the CDR3: TGCAGTGCCCGTAAGTCGGAGACCCAGTACTTC. Its protein is CSARKSETQYF.

This clonotype was seen more than once but under ten times. The chain couples TRBV4-2 to TRBJ2-2; D not certain. The germline V and J ends were trimmed by 6 bases and 6 bases, with 14 bases remaining between them. The CDR3 has 14 amino acids. The germline V gene encodes CDR1 LGHNA and CDR2 YNFKEQ. CDR3 region: CASSGRAGAGELFF. The CDR3, as DNA: TGTGCCAGCAGTGGCCGGGCTGGAGCCGGGGAGCTGTTTTTT.

This clonotype was seen a few times. The J gene is TRBJ2-1, the V gene TRBV20-1, with D possibly being TRBD1 (6 bases). Germline values: CDR1 DFQATT, CDR2 SNEGSKA (reference sequence). This CDR3 has 12 residues. V shed 3 bases and J shed 8 bases, with 11 bases lying between them. DNA of the CDR3: TGCAGTGCTAGTAAGGGGGTCTATGAGCAGTTCTTC. Translation: CSASKGVYEQFF.

This clonotype was picked up many times. The genes are TRBV12-3 or TRBV12-4 and TRBJ1-2, with D unclear. The CDR3 is made up of 12 amino acids. Trimming took off 5 bases at V and 11 bases at J, with 15 bases between the two ends. The DNA of the CDR3 is TGTGCCAGCAGTCCCGTGGAGGGCCGATACACCTTC. Protein sequence: CASSPVEGRYTF.

This clonotype was picked up a small number of times. The rearrangement links TRBV12-3 or TRBV12-4 to TRBJ1-3; D unclear. Trimming removed 3 bases at V and 0 bases at J, with 9 bases between. The CDR3 has 15 residues. This chain's CDR3 is CASSLAGSSGNTIYF. In DNA, the CDR3 is TGTGCCAGCAGTTTGGCAGGCTCCTCTGGAAACACCATATATTTT.

In this sample, this clonotype turned up a few times. The CDR3 protein is CASSDTLTNEQYF. In DNA form, the CDR3 reads TGTGCCAGCAGTGATACCCTAACGAACGAGCAGTACTTC. The chain uses TRBV6-1 and TRBJ2-7, with D uncertain. Germline lookup yields CDR1 MNHNS and CDR2 SASEGT. This CDR3 comprises 13 residues. V was pared by 3 bases and J by 5 bases, with 11 bases between.

This clonotype was seen many times. This chain uses TRBV5-1 with TRBJ2-7; D gene uncertain. Germline values: CDR1 SGHRS, CDR2 YFSETQ. V shed 0 bases and J shed 7 bases, with 14 bases lying between them. The CDR3 is made up of 14 amino acids. This CDR3 is CASSLGARMEEQYF. The CDR3 DNA reads TGCGCCAGCAGCTTGGGGGCCAGGATGGAAGAGCAGTACTTC.

The J gene is TRBJ2-3, the V gene TRBV5-1, with 11 bases aligning to TRBD2. V was pared by 4 bases and J by 2 bases, with 6 bases of the junction left unmatched. The CDR3 spans 16 residues. The germline gives CDR1 SGHRS, CDR2 YFSETQ. CDR3 in amino acids: CASSSGTSGTTDTQYF. The CDR3 coding sequence is TGCGCCAGCAGCAGCGGGACTAGCGGCACCACAGATACGCAGTATTTT.